Listed here are 11 T cell receptor beta chains from one sample, sequenced in a study of blood T cell repertoires in COVID-19. The table came from immunoSEQ multiplex PCR; TCRdb's copy has only in-frame clones and leaves some out. Of some 120,000 clones listed, roughly three quarters are singletons. What was sequenced was peripheral blood. All receptors come from a man aged 80 or over with acute or convalescent COVID-19.

The CDR3 loop is CASSFGLVADTQYF. The CDR3, as DNA: TGTGCCAGCAGCTTTGGACTAGTGGCAGATACGCAGTATTTT. J is TRBJ2-3 and V is TRBV7-9; TRBD2 agrees at 7 bases. Germline V CDR1 and CDR2: SEHNR, FQNEAQ (reference sequence). The CDR3 consists of 14 residues. With V trimmed by 3 bases and J by 4 bases, 4 bases remained unmatched. The full variable domain, with the rest looked up from reference TRBV7-9 and TRBJ2-3, is DTGVSQNPRHKITKRGQNVTFRCDPISEHNRLYWYRQTLGQGPEFLTYFQNEAQLEKSRLLSDRFSAERPKGSFSTLEIQRTEQGDSAMYLCASSFGLVADTQYFGPGTRLTVL.

V gene TRBV5-1 combines with J gene TRBJ1-2; D is unresolved. The CDR3 is 12 residues long. Germline values: CDR1 SGHRS, CDR2 YFSETQ. The V gene lost 4 bases and the J gene lost 3 bases, with 7 bases spanning the gap. For the CDR3, the DNA is TGCGCCAGCAGCCCAGAATACTATGGCTACACCTTC. Amino acid sequence: CASSPEYYGYTF.

V is TRBV6-5 and J is TRBJ1-1, with D unclear. This CDR3 is 13 amino acids long. Trimming stripped 5 bases from V and 8 bases from J, with 15 bases between. The germline V gene encodes CDR1 MNHEY and CDR2 SVGAGI. This CDR3 reads CASSTLLGDEAFF. The CDR3, as DNA: TGTGCCAGCAGTACACTGTTGGGCGACGAAGCTTTCTTT.

The chain has TRBV6-2 or TRBV6-3 and TRBJ2-5; 15 nucleotides match TRBD2. This CDR3 is built from 16 residues. V trimming: 6 bases; J trimming: 5 bases; junction bases outside the gene matches: 7. Looked up from germline, CDR1 is MNHEY and CDR2 is SVGEGT. The CDR3 DNA reads as TGTGCCAGCAGCCGGACTAGCGGGGGGGCCGGGGAGACCCAGTACTTC. It specifies CASSRTSGGAGETQYF.

This sequence joins TRBV6-5 and TRBJ2-6, with TRBD1 matching over 7 bases. The CDR3 has 16 amino acids. V shed 4 bases, J shed 1 base, and the junction held 4 bases outside the gene matches. Germline values: CDR1 MNHEY, CDR2 SVGAGI. CDR3 in DNA: TGTGCCAGCAGTTCGGCCAGGGGGTCTGGGGCCAACGTCCTGACTTTC. The encoded protein is CASSSARGSGANVLTF.

This chain uses TRBV19 with TRBJ2-7; the D gene is possibly TRBD2 (5 bases). The CDR3 sequence is 17 residues long. Germline V CDR1 and CDR2: LNHDA, SQIVND (reference sequence). Trimming stripped 4 bases from V and 2 bases from J, with 21 bases between. This chain's CDR3 is CASSRNKGASSPYEQYF. The DNA of the CDR3 is TGTGCCAGTAGTAGAAACAAGGGAGCCAGTTCCCCCTACGAGCAGTACTTC.

This clone showed up just a few times. J is TRBJ2-6 and V is TRBV2; D might be TRBD1 (6 bases). The CDR3 consists of 18 residues. The germline CDR1 and CDR2 sequences are SNHLY and FYNNEI. V lost 3 bases and J lost 1, with 16 bases in between. CDR3 sequence reads: CASSESFGQTSGANVLTF. The CDR3 DNA sequence: TGTGCCAGCAGTGAGTCGTTTGGACAGACGTCTGGGGCCAACGTCCTGACTTTC.

The chain employs TRBV19 and TRBJ2-5; D might be TRBD1 (6 bases). Germline assignment: CDR1 LNHDA and CDR2 SQIVND (reference sequence). Deletions cut 6 bases from V and 5 bases from J, with 13 bases between. The CDR3 runs to 13 residues. This CDR3 reads CASSRGHMETQYF. CDR3 nucleotide sequence: TGTGCCAGTAGCAGGGGCCACATGGAGACCCAGTACTTC.

This chain uses TRBV11-2 with TRBJ1-2; no firm D call. The germline CDR1 and CDR2 sequences are SGHAT and FQNNGV. The V and J ends lost 3 bases and 3 bases respectively, with 11 bases between them. There are 14 residues in the CDR3. Here the CDR3 DNA reads TGTGCCAGCAGCTTGAAATTAGCGGACTATGGCTACACCTTC. This gives the protein CASSLKLADYGYTF.

This chain connects TRBV18 to TRBJ1-2; 8 positions agree with TRBD1. V lost 2 bases, J lost 4 bases, and 6 bases stayed unmatched. The CDR3 contains 15 residues. In germline, CDR1 is KGHSH, CDR2 LQKENI. The CDR3 reads CASSPGQGPGYGYTF. In DNA form, the CDR3 reads TGTGCCAGCTCACCAGGACAGGGCCCCGGCTATGGCTACACCTTC.

The chain employs TRBV5-4 and TRBJ2-5; 11 bases match TRBD1. The length of the CDR3 is 18 residues. Trimming took 6 bases from V and 5 from J; bases not matched to a gene: 18. From germline, CDR1 is SGHNT and CDR2 YYREEE (reference sequence). CDR3 nucleotides: TGTGCCAGCACCCAGTCACCGGGACAGGGGGTTCTGGGGGAGACCCAGTACTTC. This translates into CASTQSPGQGVLGETQYF.